This is a list of T cell receptor beta chains from one sample in a study of shared clonotypes between healthy human individuals. The table came from immunoSEQ multiplex PCR; TCRdb's copy has only in-frame clones and leaves some out. The sample holds 2,500,000 or so clones; about nine tenths are singletons and the top ten take about 0.41%. Source material: naive CD4+ T cells from PBMCs. The receptors here all came from a man between 18 and 29 years old in good health. Some clones in this sample may be carry-over from other donors' samples. Both conserved end residues are part of each CDR3. The D gene is left open where the match is weak. The size of a clone is reported for some rows only, either as once, few or many, or as a class for expanded clones.

CDR3 length,J gene,D gene,V gene,clone size,CDR3 DNA,CDR3 protein
13,TRBJ2-5,-,TRBV7-8,-,TGTGCCAGCATCCCCGTAGGGGTGGAGACCCAGTACTTC,CASIPVGVETQYF
14,TRBJ2-3,-,TRBV5-4,-,TGTGCCAGCAGCTTGTCCCCCAGGGGAGATACGCAGTATTTT,CASSLSPRGDTQYF
12,TRBJ1-2,-,TRBV7-9,-,TGTGCCAGCAGCCCCACCGGCTATGGCTACACCTTC,CASSPTGYGYTF
13,TRBJ1-1,-,TRBV11-3,-,TGTGCCAGCAGCTTAGAACAGGGCGATGAAGCTTTCTTT,CASSLEQGDEAFF
19,TRBJ2-2,TRBD1,TRBV15,-,TGTGCCACCAGCAGAGCCCCACGGGTGACAGGGTGGAACACCGGGGAGCTGTTTTTT,CATSRAPRVTGWNTGELFF
14,TRBJ1-1,-,TRBV2,few,TGTGCCAGCACGCCCGCATCCTCGAACACTGAAGCTTTCTTT,CASTPASSNTEAFF
16,TRBJ1-3,-,TRBV5-1,-,TGCGCCAGCAGCGCCACAGGGATTTCTACTGGAAACACCATATATTTT,CASSATGISTGNTIYF
11,TRBJ2-7,-,TRBV5-6,-,TGTGCCAGCAGCCGCAACTACGAGCAGTACTTC,CASSRNYEQYF
16,TRBJ2-3,TRBD2,TRBV28,once,TGTGCCAGCAGTTCGCTGGGACTAGCGGGAGGGCTGATGCAGTATTTT,CASSSLGLAGGLMQYF
14,TRBJ1-4,-,TRBV5-1,-,TGCGCCAGCAGCTTGGGAGACCCAAATGAAAAACTGTTTTTT,CASSLGDPNEKLFF
17,TRBJ1-1,TRBD1,TRBV14,once,TGTGCCAGCAGCCAAGATAGGGGGACAGGGGGCGAGACTGAAGCTTTCTTT,CASSQDRGTGGETEAFF
15,TRBJ2-5,TRBD2,TRBV13,-,TGTGCCAGCAGCGACGGACTAGCGGGAGAGGAGACCCAGTACTTC,CASSDGLAGEETQYF
14,TRBJ2-7,-,TRBV5-1,once,TGCGCCAGCAGCTCAATAGCGGAAACCTACGAGCAGTACTTC,CASSSIAETYEQYF
15,TRBJ1-1,-,TRBV2,-,TGTGCCAGCAGTGGACAGGAGACATGGGGCACTGAAGCTTTCTTT,CASSGQETWGTEAFF
14,TRBJ1-2,-,TRBV28,-,TGTGCCAGCAGGTATACAGGTACTAACTATGGCTACACCTTC,CASRYTGTNYGYTF
13,TRBJ2-1,-,TRBV7-2,-,TGTGCCAGCGCACTCCTGAGAACCGATGAGCAGTTCTTC,CASALLRTDEQFF
16,TRBJ2-1,-,TRBV7-7,-,TGTGCCAGCAGCGACCGGCGGGGAAGCTCCTACAATGAGCAGTTCTTC,CASSDRRGSSYNEQFF
12,TRBJ1-2,-,TRBV28,-,TGTGCCAGCAGTTTAGTTGGCTATGGCTACACCTTC,CASSLVGYGYTF
14,TRBJ1-1,-,TRBV28,-,TGTGCCAGCAGTTTGAAAGCCTTGAACACTGAAGCTTTCTTT,CASSLKALNTEAFF
15,TRBJ2-7,-,TRBV2,-,TGTGCCAGCAGGCGAGACAGGCTCTCCTCCTACGAGCAGTACTTC,CASRRDRLSSYEQYF
16,TRBJ2-2,TRBD2,TRBV18,-,TGTGCCAGCTCACCCCAAGGGACTAGATACACCGGGGAGCTGTTTTTT,CASSPQGTRYTGELFF
17,TRBJ2-3,TRBD2,TRBV5-4,-,TGTGCCAGCAGCTTGGAGGAGCGGGAGATAAACACAGATACGCAGTATTTT,CASSLEEREINTDTQYF